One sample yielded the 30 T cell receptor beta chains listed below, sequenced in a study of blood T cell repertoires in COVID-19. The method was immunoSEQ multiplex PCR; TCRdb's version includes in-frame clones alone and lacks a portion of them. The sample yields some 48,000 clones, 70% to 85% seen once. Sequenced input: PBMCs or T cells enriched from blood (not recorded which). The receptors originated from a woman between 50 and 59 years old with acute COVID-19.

CDR3 sequence: CASSQAPSGVKYNEQFF. CDR3 bases: TGTGCCAGCAGCCAAGCACCTTCGGGGGTGAAATACAATGAGCAGTTCTTC. J is TRBJ2-1 and V is TRBV14; TRBD2 is a possible D gene (6 bases). Germline loops: CDR1 SGHDN, CDR2 FVKESK. This CDR3 comprises 17 residues. With 1 base removed from V and 4 bases from J, the gap between germline ends came to 17 bases.

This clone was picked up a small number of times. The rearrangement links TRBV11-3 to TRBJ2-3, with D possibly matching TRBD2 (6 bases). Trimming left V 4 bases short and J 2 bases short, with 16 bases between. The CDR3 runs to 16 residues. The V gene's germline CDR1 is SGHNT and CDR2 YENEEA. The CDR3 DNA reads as TGTGCCAGCAGCTACGGGACTTTCTACCTCACAGATACGCAGTATTTT. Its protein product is CASSYGTFYLTDTQYF.

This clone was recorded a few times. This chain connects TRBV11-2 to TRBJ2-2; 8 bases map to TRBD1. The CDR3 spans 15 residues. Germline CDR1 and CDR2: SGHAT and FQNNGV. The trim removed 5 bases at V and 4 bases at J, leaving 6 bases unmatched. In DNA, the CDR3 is TGTGCCAGCAGCGCGGGACAGGTGATCACCGGGGAGCTGTTTTTT. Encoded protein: CASSAGQVITGELFF.

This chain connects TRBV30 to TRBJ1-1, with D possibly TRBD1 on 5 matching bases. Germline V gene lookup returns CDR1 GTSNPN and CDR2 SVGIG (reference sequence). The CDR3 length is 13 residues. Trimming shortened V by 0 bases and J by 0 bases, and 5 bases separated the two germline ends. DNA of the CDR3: TGTGCCTGGAGTGTAGGGGTGAACACTGAAGCTTTCTTT. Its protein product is CAWSVGVNTEAFF.

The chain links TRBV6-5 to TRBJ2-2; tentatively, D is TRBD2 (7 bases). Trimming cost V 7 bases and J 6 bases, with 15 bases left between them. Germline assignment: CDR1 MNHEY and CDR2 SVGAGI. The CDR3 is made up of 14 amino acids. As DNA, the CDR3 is TGTGCCAGCAATAGGGGGGGGTTCCCCGGGGAGCTGTTTTTT. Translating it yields CASNRGGFPGELFF.

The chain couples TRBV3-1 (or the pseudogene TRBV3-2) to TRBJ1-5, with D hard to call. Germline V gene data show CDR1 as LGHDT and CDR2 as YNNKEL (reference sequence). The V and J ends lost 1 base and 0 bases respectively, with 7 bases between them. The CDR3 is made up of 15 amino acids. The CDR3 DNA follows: TGTGCCAGCAGCCAAGGCAGTAATAGCAATCAGCCCCAGCATTTT. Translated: CASSQGSNSNQPQHF.

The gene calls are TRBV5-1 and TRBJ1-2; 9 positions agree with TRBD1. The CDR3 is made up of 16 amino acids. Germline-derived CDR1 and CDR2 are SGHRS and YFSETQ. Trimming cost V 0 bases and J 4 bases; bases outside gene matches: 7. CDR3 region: CASSLDRGRALYGYTF. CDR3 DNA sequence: TGCGCCAGCAGCTTGGACAGGGGGCGAGCCCTCTATGGCTACACCTTC.

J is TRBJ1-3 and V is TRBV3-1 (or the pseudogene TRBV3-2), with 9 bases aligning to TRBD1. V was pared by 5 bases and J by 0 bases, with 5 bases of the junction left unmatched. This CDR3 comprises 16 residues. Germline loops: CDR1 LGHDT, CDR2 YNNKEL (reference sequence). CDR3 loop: CASSATGGYSGNTIYF. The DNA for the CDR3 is TGTGCCAGCAGCGCCACAGGGGGCTACTCTGGAAACACCATATATTTT.

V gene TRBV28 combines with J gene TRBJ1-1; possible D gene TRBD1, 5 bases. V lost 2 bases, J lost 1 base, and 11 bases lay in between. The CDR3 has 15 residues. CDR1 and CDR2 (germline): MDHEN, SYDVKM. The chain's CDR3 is CASSLIGRENTEAFF. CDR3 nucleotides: TGTGCCAGCAGTTTAATCGGCAGGGAGAACACTGAAGCTTTCTTT.

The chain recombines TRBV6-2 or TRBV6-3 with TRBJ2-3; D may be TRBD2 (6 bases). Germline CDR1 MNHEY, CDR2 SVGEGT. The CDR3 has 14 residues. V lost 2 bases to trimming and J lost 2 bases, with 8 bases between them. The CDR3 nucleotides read TGTGCCAGCAGTTACCGGGGGATCACAGATACGCAGTATTTT. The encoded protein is CASSYRGITDTQYF.

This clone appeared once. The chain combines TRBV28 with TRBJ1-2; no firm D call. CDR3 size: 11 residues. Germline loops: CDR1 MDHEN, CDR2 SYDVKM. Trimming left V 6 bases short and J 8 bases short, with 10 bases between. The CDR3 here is CASRSNGGYTF. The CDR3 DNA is TGTGCCAGCAGAAGCAACGGGGGCTACACCTTC.

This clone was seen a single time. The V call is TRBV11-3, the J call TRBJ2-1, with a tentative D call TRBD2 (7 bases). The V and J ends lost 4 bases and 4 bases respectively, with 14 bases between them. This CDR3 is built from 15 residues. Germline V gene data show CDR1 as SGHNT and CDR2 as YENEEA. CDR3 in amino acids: CASSSYRGGYNEQFF. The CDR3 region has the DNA TGTGCCAGCAGCTCTTATAGGGGGGGTTACAATGAGCAGTTCTTC. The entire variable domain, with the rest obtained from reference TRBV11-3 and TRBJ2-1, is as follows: EAGVVQSPRYKIIEKKQPVAFWCNPISGHNTLYWYLQNLGQGPELLIRYENEEAVDDSQLPKDRFSAERLKGVDSTLKIQPAELGDSAVYLCASSSYRGGYNEQFFGPGTRLTVL.

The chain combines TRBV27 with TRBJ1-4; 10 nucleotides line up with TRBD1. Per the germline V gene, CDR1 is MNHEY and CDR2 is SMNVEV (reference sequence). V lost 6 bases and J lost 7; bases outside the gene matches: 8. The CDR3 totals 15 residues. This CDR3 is CASRGLGQGSEKLFF. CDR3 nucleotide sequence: TGTGCCAGCAGGGGTTTGGGACAGGGGAGTGAAAAACTGTTTTTT.

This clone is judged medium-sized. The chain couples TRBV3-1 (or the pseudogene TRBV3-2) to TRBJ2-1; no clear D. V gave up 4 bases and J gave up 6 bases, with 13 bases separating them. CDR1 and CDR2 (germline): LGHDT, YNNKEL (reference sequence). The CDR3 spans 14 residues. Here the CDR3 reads CASSPSMRPNEQFF. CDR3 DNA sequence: TGTGCCAGCAGCCCATCTATGCGGCCCAATGAGCAGTTCTTC.

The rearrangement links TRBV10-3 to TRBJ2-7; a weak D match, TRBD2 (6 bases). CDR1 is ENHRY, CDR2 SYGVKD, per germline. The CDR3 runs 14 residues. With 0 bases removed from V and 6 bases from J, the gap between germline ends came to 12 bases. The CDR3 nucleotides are TGTGCCATCAGTGAGTCGCGGGACCGCCTCGAGCAGTACTTC. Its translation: CAISESRDRLEQYF.

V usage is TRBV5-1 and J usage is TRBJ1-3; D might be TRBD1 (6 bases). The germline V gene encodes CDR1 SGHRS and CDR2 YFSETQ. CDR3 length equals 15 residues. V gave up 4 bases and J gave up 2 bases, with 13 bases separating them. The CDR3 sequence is CASSADRPPGNTIYF. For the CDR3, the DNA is TGCGCCAGCAGCGCAGACAGGCCCCCTGGAAACACCATATATTTT.

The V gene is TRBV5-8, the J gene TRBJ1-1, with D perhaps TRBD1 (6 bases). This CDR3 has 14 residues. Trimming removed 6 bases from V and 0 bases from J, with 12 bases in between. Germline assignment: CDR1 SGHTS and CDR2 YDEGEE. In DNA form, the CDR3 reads TGTGCCAGCAAGACAGGCTGGATGAACACTGAAGCTTTCTTT. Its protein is CASKTGWMNTEAFF.

The CDR3 protein is CASSLGLAGRNEQFF. For the CDR3, the DNA is TGTGCCAGCAGCTTAGGACTAGCGGGGAGGAATGAGCAGTTCTTC. The V gene is TRBV11-2, the J gene TRBJ2-1; 11 bases agree with TRBD2. CDR3 size: 15 residues. Germline values: CDR1 SGHAT, CDR2 FQNNGV. Trimming removed 1 base from V and 7 bases from J; junction bases left unmatched: 3.

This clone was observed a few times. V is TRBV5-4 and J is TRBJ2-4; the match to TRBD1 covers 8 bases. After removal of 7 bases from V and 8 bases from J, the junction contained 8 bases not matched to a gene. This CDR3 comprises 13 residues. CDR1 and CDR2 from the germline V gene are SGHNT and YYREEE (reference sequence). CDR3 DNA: TGTGCCAGCCAGGGACAGGTGAAGGACATTCAGTACTTC. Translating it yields CASQGQVKDIQYF.

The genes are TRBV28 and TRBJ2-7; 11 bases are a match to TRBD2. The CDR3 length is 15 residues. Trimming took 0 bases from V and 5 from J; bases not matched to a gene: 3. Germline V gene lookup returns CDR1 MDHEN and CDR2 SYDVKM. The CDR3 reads CASSLWTSGANEQYF. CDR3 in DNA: TGTGCCAGCAGTTTATGGACTAGCGGGGCCAACGAGCAGTACTTC.

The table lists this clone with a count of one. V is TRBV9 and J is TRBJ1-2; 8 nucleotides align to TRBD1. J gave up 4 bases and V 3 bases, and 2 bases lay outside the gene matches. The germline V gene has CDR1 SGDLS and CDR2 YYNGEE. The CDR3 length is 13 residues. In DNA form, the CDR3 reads TGTGCCAGCAGCGGGACAGGGTTCTATGGCTACACCTTC. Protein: CASSGTGFYGYTF.

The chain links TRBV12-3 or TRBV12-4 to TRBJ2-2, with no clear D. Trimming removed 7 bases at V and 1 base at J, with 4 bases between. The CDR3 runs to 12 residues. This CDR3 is CASTLNTGELFF. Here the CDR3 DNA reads TGTGCCAGCACCCTGAACACCGGGGAGCTGTTTTTT.

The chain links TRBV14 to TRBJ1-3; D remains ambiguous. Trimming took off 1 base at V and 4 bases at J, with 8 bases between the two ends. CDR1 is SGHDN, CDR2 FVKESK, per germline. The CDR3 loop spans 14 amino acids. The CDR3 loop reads CASSQGARGNTIYF. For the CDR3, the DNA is TGTGCCAGCAGCCAAGGGGCCAGGGGAAACACCATATATTTT. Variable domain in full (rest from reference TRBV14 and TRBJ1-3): EAGVTQFPSHSVIEKGQTVTLRCDPISGHDNLYWYRRVMGKEIKFLLHFVKESKQDESGMPNNRFLAERTGGTYSTLKVQPAELEDSGVYFCASSQGARGNTIYFGEGSWLTVV.

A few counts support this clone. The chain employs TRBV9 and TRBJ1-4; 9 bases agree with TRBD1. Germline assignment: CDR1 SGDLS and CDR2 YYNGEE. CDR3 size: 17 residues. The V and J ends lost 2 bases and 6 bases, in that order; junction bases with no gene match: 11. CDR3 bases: TGTGCCAGCAGCGTGAAAGGACAGGGGAGAGACGATGAAAAACTGTTTTTT. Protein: CASSVKGQGRDDEKLFF.

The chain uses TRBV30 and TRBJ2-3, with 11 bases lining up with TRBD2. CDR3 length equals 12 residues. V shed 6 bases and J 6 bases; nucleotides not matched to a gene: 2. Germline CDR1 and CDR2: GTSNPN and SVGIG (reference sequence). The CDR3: CACSGGADTQYF. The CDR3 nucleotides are TGTGCCTGTAGCGGGGGGGCCGATACGCAGTATTTT.

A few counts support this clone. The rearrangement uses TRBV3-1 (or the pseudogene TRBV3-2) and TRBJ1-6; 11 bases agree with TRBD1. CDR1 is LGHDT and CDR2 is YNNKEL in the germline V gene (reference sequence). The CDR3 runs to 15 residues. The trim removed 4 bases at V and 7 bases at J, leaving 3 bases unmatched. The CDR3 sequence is CASSPGTGGNSPLHF. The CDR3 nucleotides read TGTGCCAGCAGCCCGGGGACAGGGGGAAATTCACCCCTCCACTTT.

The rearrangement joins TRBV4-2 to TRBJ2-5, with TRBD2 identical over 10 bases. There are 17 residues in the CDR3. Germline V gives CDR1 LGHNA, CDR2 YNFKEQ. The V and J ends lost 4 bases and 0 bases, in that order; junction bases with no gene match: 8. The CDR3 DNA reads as TGTGCCAGCAGCCCATCTACGACTAGCGGGTACCAAGAGACCCAGTACTTC. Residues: CASSPSTTSGYQETQYF.

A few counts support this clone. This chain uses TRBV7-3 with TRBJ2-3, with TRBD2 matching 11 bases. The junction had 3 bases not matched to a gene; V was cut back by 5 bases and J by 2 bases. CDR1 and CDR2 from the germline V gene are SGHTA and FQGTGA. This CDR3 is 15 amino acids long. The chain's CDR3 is CASSKTSGITDTQYF. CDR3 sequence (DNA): TGTGCCAGCAGCAAGACTAGCGGGATCACAGATACGCAGTATTTT. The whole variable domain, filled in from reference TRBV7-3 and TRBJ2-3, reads GAGVSQTPSNKVTEKGKYVELRCDPISGHTALYWYRQSLGQGPEFLIYFQGTGAADDSGLPNDRFFAVRPEGSVSTLKIQRTERGDSAVYLCASSKTSGITDTQYFGPGTRLTVL.

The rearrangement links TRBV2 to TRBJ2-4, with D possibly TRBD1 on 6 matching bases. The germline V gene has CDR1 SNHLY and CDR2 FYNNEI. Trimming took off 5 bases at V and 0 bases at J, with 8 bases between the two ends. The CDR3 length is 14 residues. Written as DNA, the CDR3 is TGTGCCAGCAGTCTACAGGGAGCCAAAAACATTCAGTACTTC. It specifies CASSLQGAKNIQYF.

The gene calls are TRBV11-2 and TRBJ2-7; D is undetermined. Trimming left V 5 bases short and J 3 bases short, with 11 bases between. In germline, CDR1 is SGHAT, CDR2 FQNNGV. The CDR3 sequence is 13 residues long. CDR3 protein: CASSPLDIYEQYF. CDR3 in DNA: TGTGCCAGCAGCCCCCTTGACATCTACGAGCAGTACTTC.